This T cell receptor (beta chain) originates from a study of CD8 T cells in Susac syndrome. The CDR3 has 16 amino acids. After removal of 1 base from V and 7 bases from J, the junction contained 9 bases not matched to a gene. Roughly 0.45 to 1 ug RNA was reverse transcribed with random hexamers. TCRdb redid the calling of the immunoSEQ multiplex PCR reads with MiXCR, one entry per CDR3 protein. The repertoire consists of about 400,000 distinct CDR3 sequences, with around 85% occurring once and the leading ten covering about 0.12%. The sequenced target, TCR beta, came from blood CD8+ and CD4+ T cells.

Sequencing was carried out using CD8+ T cells from PBMCs. The source of this sequence is a human donor with multiple sclerosis. The J gene is TRBJ2-1, the V gene TRBV12-3 or TRBV12-4; TRBD2 matches at 8 bases. The CDR3: CASSLEPAGAANEQFF. CDR3 bases: TGTGCCAGCAGTTTAGAGCCAGCGGGAGCAGCAAATGAGCAGTTCTTC.